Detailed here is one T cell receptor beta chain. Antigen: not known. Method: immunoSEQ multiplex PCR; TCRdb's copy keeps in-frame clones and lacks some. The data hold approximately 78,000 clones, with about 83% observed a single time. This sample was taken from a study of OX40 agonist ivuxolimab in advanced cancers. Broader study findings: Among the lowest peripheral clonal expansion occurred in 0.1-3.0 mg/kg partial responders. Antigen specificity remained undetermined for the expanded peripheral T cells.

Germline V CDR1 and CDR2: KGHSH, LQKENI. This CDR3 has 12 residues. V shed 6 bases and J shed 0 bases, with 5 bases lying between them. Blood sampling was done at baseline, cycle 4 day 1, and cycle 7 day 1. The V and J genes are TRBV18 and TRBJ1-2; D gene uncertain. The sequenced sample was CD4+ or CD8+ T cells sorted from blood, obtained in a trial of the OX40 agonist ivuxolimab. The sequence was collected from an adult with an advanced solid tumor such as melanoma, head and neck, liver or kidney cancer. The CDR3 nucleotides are TGTGCCAGCTCCCTCCCTAACTATGGCTACACCTTC. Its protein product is CASSLPNYGYTF. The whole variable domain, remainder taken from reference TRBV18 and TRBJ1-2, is NAGVMQNPRHLVRRRGQEARLRCSPMKGHSHVYWYRQLPEEGLKFMVYLQKENIIDESGMPKERFSAEFPKEGPSILRIQQVVRGDSAAYFCASSLPNYGYTFGSGTRLTVV.